This TCR beta chain stems from a study of cytomegalovirus exposure and HLA in healthy donors. In its sample, this clone was seen a few times. The PCR contained 60 Vbeta and 13 Jbeta primers. Clones were read by immunoSEQ multiplex PCR, and TCRdb kept only the in-frame ones, dropping some. This table has 100,000 to 150,000 clones, 65% to 75% appearing once. This CDR3 contains 12 residues. Deletions cut 3 bases from V and 5 bases from J, with 8 bases between. Germline-derived CDR1 and CDR2 are LGHNA and YNFKEQ. The chain couples TRBV4-2 to TRBJ2-7, with D possibly TRBD2 on 5 matching bases. The sequencing input was PBMCs. The TCR was taken from a woman between 45 and 65 years old in good health and CMV-seropositive. In DNA, the CDR3 is TGTGCCAGCAGCCAGGCCGGGGACGAGCAGTACTTC. Translation: CASSQAGDEQYF.